This T cell receptor beta chain was profiled in a study of blood T cell repertoires in COVID-19. Background on the study: Samples taken during acute and convalescent COVID-19 were collected in the United States, Italy and Spain. Sample material is recorded as cDNA or gDNA derived from T cells, B-cell-depleted T cells, or PBMCs.

Profiled with immunoSEQ multiplex PCR; TCRdb holds only in-frame clones, not every one. The table lists 230,000 or so clones, 80% to 90% of them singletons. Unmatched junction bases numbered 8, after V lost 4 bases and J lost 4 bases. CDR3 length: 16 residues. Germline CDR1 is MGHRA and CDR2 is YSYEKL. This receptor was taken from a man aged 35 to 55 who had recovered from COVID-19. This rearrangement joins TRBV4-1 to TRBJ2-7; TRBD2 matches 12 bases. The sample taken for sequencing was peripheral blood. CDR3 in amino acids: CASSPRLAGEGYEQYF. The DNA for the CDR3 is TGCGCCAGCAGCCCGAGACTAGCGGGAGAGGGGTACGAGCAGTACTTC.